The present entry profiles one T cell receptor beta chain with its context. Antigen: not known. TCRdb's table, derived via immunoSEQ multiplex PCR, lists solely in-frame clones and lacks some. The repertoire holds around 150,000 clones, with about nine tenths as singletons. These data originate in a study of T cell responses to AZD1222 COVID-19 vaccine. Study results and limitations: The donors showed a predominance of white British ancestry and of females, with possible underestimation of clonal diversity.

Here the sequenced sample was peripheral blood, taken 28 days after the second AZD1222 dose. The receptor was isolated from an adult who received the AZD1222 COVID-19 vaccine.

CDR3 nucleotides: TGTGCCAGCAGCCCAAACCCCGGACAGTACACTGAAGCTTTCTTT. This translates into CASSPNPGQYTEAFF. The J gene is TRBJ1-1, the V gene TRBV7-3; a weak D match, TRBD1 (6 bases). The germline V gene has CDR1 SGHTA and CDR2 FQGTGA. Deletions cut 5 bases from V and 3 bases from J, with 16 bases between. The CDR3 extends over 15 amino acids.